This is a list of T cell receptor beta chains from one sample in a study of T cell changes during pregnancy in multiple sclerosis. TCRdb keeps only in-frame clones here, not all; method: immunoSEQ multiplex PCR. The sample consists of more than 65,000 clones, about nine tenths of them appearing once. The material was peripheral blood, obtained before pregnancy. These receptors all stem from a female donor with multiple sclerosis, enrolled in a pregnancy study. Both conserved end residues are part of each CDR3. The order of the fields is V gene, D gene, clone size, J gene, CDR3 protein, CDR3 DNA. D genes are given only for firm matches. Clone size is shown for a subset of rows, as once, few, many or a class of expanded clone.

>TRBV13|TRBD2|NA|TRBJ2-3
CASSAITLAGGQDTQYF
TGTGCCAGCAGCGCTATCACACTAGCGGGGGGGCAAGATACGCAGTATTTT
>TRBV7-9|NA|once|TRBJ1-4
CASSLVRGSTNEKLFF
TGTGCCAGCAGCTTAGTCAGGGGATCAACTAATGAAAAACTGTTTTTT
>TRBV5-6|NA|NA|TRBJ2-3
CASSLAGAVSTDTQYF
TGTGCCAGCAGCTTGGCCGGAGCAGTAAGCACAGATACGCAGTATTTT
>TRBV30|TRBD1|NA|TRBJ2-1
CAWSAGTGGFF
TGTGCCTGGAGTGCAGGGACAGGGGGGTTCTTC
>TRBV27|TRBD1|NA|TRBJ2-3
CASSGTGGTDTQYF
TGTGCCAGCAGTGGGACAGGGGGCACAGATACGCAGTATTTT
>TRBV7-8|NA|NA|TRBJ1-1
CASSLRGASGTEAFF
TGTGCCAGCAGCTTACGGGGGGCTTCGGGCACTGAAGCTTTCTTT
>TRBV11-2|TRBD1|NA|TRBJ1-6
CASSSTRFDPGGSPLHF
TGTGCCAGCAGTTCTACACGTTTCGACCCAGGGGGGTCACCCCTCCACTTT
>TRBV5-4|TRBD1|NA|TRBJ1-4
CASSQDRRNEKLFF
TGTGCCAGCAGCCAGGACAGGAGAAACGAAAAACTGTTTTTT
>TRBV6-6|TRBD1|NA|TRBJ2-1
CASSFSRDSVDSEQFF
TGTGCCAGCAGTTTTTCCCGGGACAGTGTTGACAGTGAGCAGTTCTTC
>TRBV9|NA|NA|TRBJ1-2
CASSLTRDGGSNGYTF
TGTGCCAGCAGCCTCACGCGGGACGGAGGGAGCAATGGCTACACCTTC
>TRBV9|NA|few|TRBJ2-7
CASSVVPSSYEQYF
TGTGCCAGCAGCGTAGTTCCCAGCTCCTACGAGCAGTACTTC
>TRBV2|NA|NA|TRBJ1-6
CASSLSEARDSPLHF
TGTGCCAGCAGTCTTTCGGAGGCTCGGGATTCACCCCTCCACTTT
>TRBV10-3|NA|NA|TRBJ2-7
CATGEASGAYEQYF
TGTGCCACGGGGGAGGCCTCCGGAGCCTACGAGCAGTACTTC
>TRBV30|NA|NA|TRBJ2-5
CAWRVGETQYF
TGTGCCTGGAGGGTCGGAGAGACCCAGTACTTC
>TRBV7-9|NA|NA|TRBJ1-4
CASSLAEEPNEKLFF
TGTGCCAGCAGCTTGGCAGAGGAGCCCAATGAAAAACTGTTTTTT
>TRBV7-2|TRBD2|NA|TRBJ2-3
CASSLRSGGPTDTQYF
TGTGCCAGCAGCTTACGGAGCGGGGGGCCCACAGATACGCAGTATTTT
>TRBV29-1|TRBD1|NA|TRBJ2-1
CSVGPAGTGSYNEQFF
TGCAGCGTTGGACCTGCCGGGACAGGCAGCTACAATGAGCAGTTCTTC
>TRBV19|NA|NA|TRBJ1-5
CASRYSNQPQHF
TGTGCCAGTAGGTATAGCAATCAGCCCCAGCATTTT
>TRBV10-2|TRBD2|NA|TRBJ2-7
CASTEPGLAGGEQYF
TGCGCCAGCACCGAACCGGGACTAGCGGGAGGAGAGCAGTACTTC
>TRBV5-5|TRBD1|once|TRBJ2-7
CASSLVGQGIDEQYF
TGTGCCAGCAGCTTGGTGGGACAGGGGATCGACGAGCAGTACTTC
>TRBV9|TRBD1|NA|TRBJ2-7
CASSERDSPYEQYF
TGTGCCAGCAGCGAACGGGACAGCCCCTACGAGCAGTACTTC
>TRBV7-8|NA|NA|TRBJ2-3
CASSLRRQGGTDTQYF
TGTGCCAGCAGCTTACGTCGCCAGGGCGGCACAGATACGCAGTATTTT
>TRBV2|NA|NA|TRBJ2-7
CASSEGTPLWYEQYF
TGTGCCAGCAGTGAAGGGACACCCCTGTGGTACGAGCAGTACTTC